Listed below are T cell receptor beta chains from one sample, sequenced in a study of blood T cell repertoires in COVID-19. Using immunoSEQ multiplex PCR, the repertoire was profiled, and TCRdb retains in-frame clones only, with some absent. The top ten clones hold around 5.7% of a sample with approximately 100,000 clones, around 90% of them seen once. The sequenced material came from peripheral blood. The receptor source for this set is a man between 70 and 80 years old with acute or convalescent COVID-19. CDR3s leave out the opening cysteine and the closing phenylalanine or tryptophan.

>TRBV27|TRBJ2-2
ASSPRSGGATGELF
>TRBV2|TRBJ1-4
ASSKDRGSEKLF
>TRBV29-1|TRBJ2-1
SAGLAGGNEQF
>TRBV7-9|TRBJ2-7
ASSPGRGNSHSYEQY
>TRBV7-2|TRBJ2-2
ASSLELAGTNTGELF
>TRBV6-2/TRBV6-3|TRBJ1-1
ASSNQDRDTEAF
>TRBV27|TRBJ2-1
ASSLRGSSYNEQF
>TRBV10-2|TRBJ1-4
ASSDAQGNNEKLF
>TRBV12-3/TRBV12-4|TRBJ1-2
ASSLQSNYGYT
>TRBV4-1|TRBJ2-7
ASSYGLATGYEQY
>TRBV5-4|TRBJ1-1
ASSPRQGPNTEAF
>TRBV7-7|TRBJ1-5
ASSLEDGGVGNQPQH
>TRBV11-2|TRBJ2-1
ASSLVGGAEQF
>TRBV4-1|TRBJ2-1
ASSSGTQYNEQF
>TRBV3-1/TRBV3-2|TRBJ2-2
ASTLAGAGGELF
>TRBV28|TRBJ1-6
ASRKGLYNSPLH
>TRBV12-3/TRBV12-4|TRBJ2-7
ASTLAGPYEQY
>TRBV28|TRBJ2-1
ASSPRQGAEQF
>TRBV29-1|TRBJ2-1
SVDRGSGNEQF
>TRBV9|TRBJ2-1
ASSVGGGRNEQF
>TRBV19|TRBJ2-7
ASSTGGGVPYEQY
>TRBV7-2|TRBJ2-7
ASSLGGTDSYEQY
>TRBV28|TRBJ1-5
ASSLSQGGQPQH
>TRBV5-1|TRBJ2-7
ASSLSPSYEQY
>TRBV25-1|TRBJ2-2
ASSAAGITGELF
>TRBV15|TRBJ1-5
ATSSLTGWPQH
>TRBV2|TRBJ2-2
ASSEGQGWTGELF
>TRBV3-1/TRBV3-2|TRBJ2-7
ASSQDSTRLDEQY
>TRBV23-1|TRBJ1-3
ASRGTGNTIY
>TRBV6-2/TRBV6-3|TRBJ2-5
ASSYGRTNYQETQY
>TRBV5-6|TRBJ2-7
ASSLVYGGYEQY
>TRBV6-5|TRBJ2-5
ASSYSNKGLGETQY
>TRBV18|TRBJ1-6
ASSIDRGSPLH
>TRBV6-2/TRBV6-3|TRBJ2-3
ASSRDRGFRDTQY
>TRBV25-1|TRBJ2-2
ASSDLGQGNTGELF